This paragraph covers one TCR beta chain sequence. Its antigen is currently unknown. The data are from a study of blood T cells in healthy people across ages. The study's findings and limits: Diversity estimates from one million T cells were considered underestimates. Per million T cells, the diversity of TCR beta decreased roughly linearly as age advanced.

The CDR3 totals 15 residues. The germline V gene encodes CDR1 DFQATT and CDR2 SNEGSKA (reference sequence). V lost 6 bases, J lost 2 bases, and 18 bases lay in between. The use of a sample-barcoded 5' primer and a J-beta primer mix characterized a second PCR of roughly 6 to 11 cycles. TCRdb processed the 5' RACE reads anew with MiXCR; each CDR3 protein has one entry. The sample holds 730,000 or so distinct CDR3 sequences, around 40% seen once. Sequenced material: blood. The sequence came from a woman aged 55-69 years in good health. V is TRBV20-1 and J is TRBJ2-3, with D possibly TRBD2 on 6 matching bases. For the CDR3, the DNA is TGCAGTGCGCGGACTATAAAATTGAACACAGATACGCAGTATTTT. This encodes CSARTIKLNTDTQYF.